These 8 T cell receptor beta chains originate from one sample sequenced in a study of blood T cell repertoires in COVID-19. Generated by immunoSEQ multiplex PCR, the TCRdb table keeps only in-frame clones and is missing some. Altogether nearly 350,000 clones are present, 75% to 90% being singletons, with the ten largest covering nearly 6.5%. Specimen: peripheral blood. All receptors come from a woman between 45 and 60 years old with COVID-19, enrolled during active disease.

The genes are TRBV14 and TRBJ2-7; TRBD2 matches at 9 bases. The length of the CDR3 is 15 residues. V lost 1 base, J lost 4 bases, and 5 bases stayed unmatched. Germline assignment: CDR1 SGHDN and CDR2 FVKESK. Written as DNA, the CDR3 is TGTGCCAGCAGCCAAGGGGGTAGCGGGAGTTACGAGCAGTACTTC. Its translation: CASSQGGSGSYEQYF.

The J gene is TRBJ2-7, the V gene TRBV4-3; 7 bases agree with TRBD1. This CDR3 region has 14 residues. The V gene's germline CDR1 is LGHNA and CDR2 YSLEER. The V gene end was trimmed by 0 bases and the J gene end by 6 bases; junction bases not matched to a gene: 5. CDR3 loop: CASSQEGNRGEQYF. CDR3 coding DNA: TGCGCCAGCAGCCAAGAGGGGAACAGGGGCGAGCAGTACTTC.

This clone was found a few times. V usage is TRBV6-6 and J usage is TRBJ2-2; unclear D gene. The CDR3 spans 11 residues. Trimming removed 4 bases at V and 5 bases at J, with 2 bases between. Germline lookup yields CDR1 MNHNY and CDR2 SVGAGI (reference sequence). CDR3: CASSSTGELFF. CDR3 nucleotide sequence: TGTGCCAGCAGTTCTACCGGGGAGCTGTTTTTT.

The V gene is TRBV3-1 (or the pseudogene TRBV3-2), the J gene TRBJ1-2; D remains ambiguous. The V end was cut by 1 base, the J end by 6 bases, with 6 bases between. The V gene's germline CDR1 is LGHDT and CDR2 YNNKEL (reference sequence). The CDR3 is 12 residues long. CDR3 coding DNA: TGTGCCAGCAGCCAAGCTCAGGATGGCTACACCTTC. Its protein is CASSQAQDGYTF.

This clone has only a few counts. The chain couples TRBV7-2 to TRBJ2-2; 12 bases align to TRBD2. This CDR3 contains 15 residues. The V and J ends lost 7 bases and 6 bases, in that order; junction bases with no gene match: 6. Germline V gives CDR1 SGHTA, CDR2 FQGNSA. The CDR3 DNA follows: TGTGCCAGCACCCGACTAGCGGGAGACTCCGGGGAGCTGTTTTTT. The encoded protein is CASTRLAGDSGELFF.

This clone came up once. V usage is TRBV19 and J usage is TRBJ2-7, with TRBD2 matching 10 bases. This CDR3 comprises 19 residues. Germline CDR1 reads LNHDA; CDR2 reads SQIVND (reference sequence). Trimming cost V 6 bases and J 3 bases; bases outside gene matches: 20. The CDR3 DNA reads as TGTGCCAGTAGCGGCGACAGGCTAGCGGGAGAAAATTCCTACTACGAGCAGTACTTC. Translation gives CASSGDRLAGENSYYEQYF.

The chain has TRBV6-5 and TRBJ2-7; TRBD2 matches 7 bases. CDR1 and CDR2 (germline): MNHEY, SVGAGI. The trim removed 6 bases at V and 1 base at J, leaving 0 bases unmatched. There are 12 residues in the CDR3. The DNA of the CDR3 is TGTGCCAGCAGCGGGAGGTCCTACGAGCAGTACTTC. This codes for CASSGRSYEQYF.

V usage is TRBV6-5 and J usage is TRBJ1-1; the D gene is possibly TRBD1 (6 bases). CDR3 size: 14 residues. Germline V lookup: CDR1 MNHEY, CDR2 SVGAGI. The ends were cut back, 6 bases at V and 2 bases at J, with 13 bases in the middle. CDR3 loop: CASSPTGHNTEAFF. The CDR3 DNA reads TGTGCCAGCAGCCCCACGGGACACAACACTGAAGCTTTCTTT.